This T cell receptor beta chain stems from a study of post-analysis software for immune sequencing data. About the research overall: The disease courses covered relapsing-remitting, secondary progressive and progressive-relapsing multiple sclerosis. Study-level findings and limits: Co-batched samples clustered tightly together by F measure. Five TRBV segments were significantly more frequent in patients than in controls. TRBV5-6, TRBV5-1 and TRBV20-1 were among these segments. Controls' normalized Chao1 diversity significantly exceeded that of multiple sclerosis patients.

This clonotype came up a few times. Its antigen is as yet unknown. Unique molecular identifiers were carried by the TCR beta cDNA libraries. A single record per CDR3 protein comes from TCRdb applying MiXCR to the PCR reads. The repertoire has roughly 620,000 distinct CDR3 sequences, around 44% of them found once; the top ten carry more than 1.5%. The CDR3 spans 14 residues. Germline CDR1 MGHDK, CDR2 SYGVNS. V was cut by 1 base and J by 2 bases, with 8 bases left in between. Sequences were obtained from blood. The rearrangement joins TRBV25-1 to TRBJ1-1, with TRBD1 as a possible D gene (5 bases). This receptor was identified in a girl aged 5-17 years with multiple sclerosis. CDR3 amino acids: CASSEWQGNTEAFF. CDR3 DNA sequence: TGTGCCAGCAGTGAATGGCAGGGTAACACTGAAGCTTTCTTT.